This TCR beta chain was observed in a study of neurological immune-mediated disorders. This clonotype was seen many times. 5'RACE employing 10-nucleotide random UMIs yielded the cDNA. From the 5' RACE reads, TCRdb called clonotypes with MiXCR, one entry per CDR3 protein. The sample gives 35,000 to 45,000 distinct CDR3 sequences, under 9.5% of which show up once; about 4% is in the top ten. V lost 2 bases and J 5 bases, leaving 16 bases between the germline ends. This CDR3 spans 15 amino acids. Germline V gene data show CDR1 as SGHRS and CDR2 as YFSETQ. The TCR originated in a middle-aged woman in good health. The material sequenced was PBMCs. The chain uses TRBV5-1 and TRBJ2-5, with D perhaps TRBD2 (6 bases). CDR3 region: CASSLRPAEGETQYF. The CDR3, as DNA: TGCGCCAGCAGCTTACGTCCTGCGGAGGGGGAGACCCAGTACTTC.